This TCR beta chain was identified in a study of CD8 T cells in Susac syndrome (dated by TCRdb to the late 2010s). For context, the study as a whole: The study used repertoire sequencing to test whether antigen drove CD8+ T cell activation and differentiation in Susac syndrome.

On this clonotype itself: Its antigen is not yet known. No much larger clonotype is one base removed from it; base qualities were not supplied.

RNA was extracted using the RNeasy kit, and roughly 0.45 to 1 ug of the RNA was reverse transcribed with random hexamers. The immunoSEQ multiplex PCR assay, covering 54 Vbeta and 13 Jbeta segments, was used to amplify TCR beta CDR3 regions. PCR amplification bias was corrected by using a synthetic template baseline for primer optimization and computational correction. The authors' pipeline ran thus. Only productive sequences were kept, with reads annotated to V, D and J genes according to IMGT and analyzed in immunoSEQ Analyzer. Clonality was calculated as one minus the Shannon entropy normalized by log2 of the number of productive unique sequences. For each patient and control, public and private clones were evaluated within the 100 most prevalent clones. Clones were defined as Susac-specific if absent from the healthy and MS cohorts, from more than 900 published viral clones and from other ImmuneACCESS disease sequences. TCRdb redid the processing of the public reads, applying fastp at Q25 and MiXCR, and retained in-frame beta chains. Identical CDR3 protein sequences are pooled into one entry, listed with their most common genes and DNA. TCRdb's processing, not the authors' own work, is the source of the V and J calls. The sample table contains around 200,000 distinct CDR3 sequences; only one count was recorded for 85% to 95% of them. The ten largest clones capture under 0.12% of the sample.

Peripheral blood CD8+ and CD4+ T cells from healthy donors, Susac syndrome patients and multiple sclerosis patients were profiled by high-throughput TCR beta sequencing. Healthy donors were included as age- and sex-matched controls. CD8+ TEMRA cells were enriched by FACS, while bulk CD8+ and CD4+ T cells were purified by magnetic negative isolation. Blood was drawn into EDTA tubes, processed within 24 hours, and PBMCs were isolated by density gradient centrifugation. PBMCs intended for TCR sequencing were cryopreserved in liquid nitrogen and were subsequently thawed in a 37 degrees C water bath. Purity of sorted or isolated CD4+, CD8+ and CD8+ TEMRA cells was at least 90%. Broad study findings and their caveats: The TCR sequencing and HLA analysis was acknowledged to have included a relatively small number of individuals.

The sequencing sample was made of CD4+ T cells from PBMCs. The clonotype originates from a human donor in good health.

Here the CDR3 is given as CASSYPQPGQGIEELFF. The DNA is TGTGCCAGCAGCTATCCTCAGCCAGGACAGGGAATCGAGGAGCTGTTTTTT. The chain joins TRBV7-3 to TRBJ2-2; 8 nucleotides in the junction match TRBD1. The CDR3 runs 17 amino acids, cysteine and phenylalanine included. The CDR3 DNA has 51 bases and is translated from base 1. According to the germline V gene, CDR1 reads SGHTA and CDR2 reads FQGTGA. The V end gives up 4 bases and the J end 10 bases, leaving 17 bases in the junction not matched to a gene.